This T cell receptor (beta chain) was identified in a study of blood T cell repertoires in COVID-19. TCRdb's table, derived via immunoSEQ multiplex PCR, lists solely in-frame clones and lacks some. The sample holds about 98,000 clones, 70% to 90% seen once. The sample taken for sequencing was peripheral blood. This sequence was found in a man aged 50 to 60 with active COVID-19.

CDR3 amino acids: CASSRGTGGRYEQYF. CDR3 DNA sequence: TGTGCCAGCAGCCGGGGGACAGGGGGCCGCTACGAGCAGTACTTC. The chain uses TRBV5-6 and TRBJ2-7, with 12 bases that match TRBD1. The trim removed 4 bases at V and 3 bases at J, leaving 5 bases unmatched. Per the germline V gene, CDR1 is SGHDT and CDR2 is YYEEEE. The CDR3 runs 15 residues.